These T cell receptor beta chains were read from a single sample in a study of blood T cell repertoires in COVID-19. Sequencing was performed with immunoSEQ multiplex PCR; in TCRdb, only in-frame clones are kept and a portion is missing. The repertoire consists of around 190,000 clones, with approximately 85% occurring once and the leading ten covering about 6%. Sequenced: PBMCs or T cells enriched from blood (not recorded which). The origin of the receptors is a man in his forties or fifties with acute COVID-19. The CDR3 runs from the conserved cysteine through the conserved F or W. The D gene is left open where the match is weak. Rows may omit the clone size; those that give it use once, few, many or a size class.

cdr3_nt	cdr3_aa	v_call	j_call	clone_size	d_call
TGTGCCAGCAGCGTAGCGGGAGGGGATTTCAATGAGCAGTTCTTC	CASSVAGGDFNEQFF	TRBV27	TRBJ2-1	few	TRBD2
TGCGCCAGCAGCCCACAGGGGGTCACTGAAGCTTTCTTT	CASSPQGVTEAFF	TRBV5-1	TRBJ1-1	-	TRBD1
TGTGCCACCAGCAGAGATCGAGGGGGCCACGAGCAGTACTTC	CATSRDRGGHEQYF	TRBV15	TRBJ2-7	-	TRBD1
TGTGCCAGCAGCCAAAGAGGGAGGACGGACGAGCAGTACTTC	CASSQRGRTDEQYF	TRBV25-1	TRBJ2-7	-	-
TGTGCCAGCAGCTTAGCAGACGGGAGGGGCTACACCTTC	CASSLADGRGYTF	TRBV11-3	TRBJ1-2	-	-
TGTGCCAGCAGCCCAGATAGCGGGAGGGTCCACGAGCAGTACTTC	CASSPDSGRVHEQYF	TRBV7-6	TRBJ2-7	-	TRBD2
TGTGCCAGCAGCTTGGCCTGGCGGGAGAAAGGAGATACGCAGTATTTT	CASSLAWREKGDTQYF	TRBV5-5	TRBJ2-3	-	TRBD2
TGTGCCAGCAGCAGGCAGGGCGTGTTAGATCAGCCCCAGCATTTT	CASSRQGVLDQPQHF	TRBV28	TRBJ1-5	-	-
TGTGCCAGCAGCCAAGGGCTTCTTCAAACCAAAAACATTCAGTACTTC	CASSQGLLQTKNIQYF	TRBV3-1/TRBV3-2	TRBJ2-4	once	-
TGTGCCAGCAGCGTAGAGGGGGCAGGTGAAAAACTGTTTTTT	CASSVEGAGEKLFF	TRBV9	TRBJ1-4	-	TRBD1
TGTGCCAGTATCGGAGCGGGAGGGCCGGCCGGGGAGCTGTTTTTT	CASIGAGGPAGELFF	TRBV28	TRBJ2-2	-	TRBD2
TGTGCCAGCACCCGCGGGGGGGCGGAGGGCAAAAACATTCAGTACTTC	CASTRGGAEGKNIQYF	TRBV28	TRBJ2-4	few	TRBD2
TGTGCCAGCAGCTTTTGGCAGCGACCCTACGAGCAGTACTTC	CASSFWQRPYEQYF	TRBV5-5	TRBJ2-7	-	-
TGTGCCAGTAGTATTCAGACAGCCGAAGCTTTCTTT	CASSIQTAEAFF	TRBV19	TRBJ1-1	-	-
TGTGCCAGCAGTTCATGGACTAGCGGGAGACCCGCCAAGGAGCAGTACTTC	CASSSWTSGRPAKEQYF	TRBV6-2/TRBV6-3	TRBJ2-7	-	TRBD2
TGTGCCAGCAGCTTCCCCCACGGACGGGGGTTCTCCTACGAGCAGTACTTC	CASSFPHGRGFSYEQYF	TRBV7-2	TRBJ2-7	-	-
TGTGCCAGCAGTTTGGAGACAGGCCCCTACGGGGAGCTGTTTTTT	CASSLETGPYGELFF	TRBV6-5	TRBJ2-2	-	-
TGTGCCAGCAGTGAATGGGAGGGTCGGGGCTACACCTTC	CASSEWEGRGYTF	TRBV2	TRBJ1-2	-	-
TGCGCCAGCAGCCCTTCATCTAGCGGGAGAACAGATACGCAGTATTTT	CASSPSSSGRTDTQYF	TRBV4-3	TRBJ2-3	-	TRBD2
TGCGCCAGCAGCCATGGTAGCGGGGGAAGGGATACGCAGTATTTT	CASSHGSGGRDTQYF	TRBV4-1	TRBJ2-3	-	TRBD2
TGTGCCAGCAGCGCGTCCGAAGAGGGTCACTACGAGCAGTACTTC	CASSASEEGHYEQYF	TRBV7-7	TRBJ2-7	-	-
TGCGCCAGCAGCTTAGGTTTTCCAGGGGAAGGAAACACCATATATTTT	CASSLGFPGEGNTIYF	TRBV5-1	TRBJ1-3	-	-
TGCAGCGTGGTCCGGGACAGGGTCCACGAGCAGTACTTC	CSVVRDRVHEQYF	TRBV29-1	TRBJ2-7	-	TRBD1
TGTGCCACCAGTGATCCTAGACTTAACGGCTACACCTTC	CATSDPRLNGYTF	TRBV24-1	TRBJ1-2	few	-
TGTGCCACCAGCATTCGACAGCTTGACACTGAAGCTTTCTTT	CATSIRQLDTEAFF	TRBV15	TRBJ1-1	-	-
TGTGCCAGCAGTGAAAACAGGGGGCCCCAAGAGACCCAGTACTTC	CASSENRGPQETQYF	TRBV6-1	TRBJ2-5	-	TRBD1
TGTGCCAGCAGTTACTCGAGGGCGCAACCCTCTAGTGGCTACACCTTC	CASSYSRAQPSSGYTF	TRBV6-5	TRBJ1-2	-	-
TGTGCCAGCAGCCTACCGACCGGGACACGAGCCTACGAGCAGTACTTC	CASSLPTGTRAYEQYF	TRBV11-1	TRBJ2-7	-	-
TGTGCCAGCAGCTTAGCAGGGGGCGCGGAGCCCCAGCATTTT	CASSLAGGAEPQHF	TRBV7-9	TRBJ1-5	-	TRBD1
TGCAGCGACGAGGACAGGGGTCAAGAGACCCAGTACTTC	CSDEDRGQETQYF	TRBV29-1	TRBJ2-5	-	TRBD1
TGCGCCAGCAGCTTGGAGAGTGGACTGATCATCGGGGAACTGTTTTTT	CASSLESGLIIGELFF	TRBV5-1	TRBJ1-4	-	-
TGTGCCTGGAGTGTACTGGGGGCAGGTGAAGCTTTCTTT	CAWSVLGAGEAFF	TRBV30	TRBJ1-1	-	-
TGTGCCAGCAGCTTAGAGGCGGCGTCAGAGACCCAGTACTTC	CASSLEAASETQYF	TRBV7-2	TRBJ2-5	once	-
TGTGCCAGCAGTTACGGGGCGGGACCCTACGAGCAGTACTTC	CASSYGAGPYEQYF	TRBV6-5	TRBJ2-7	-	-
TGTGCCAGTAGTCCGGGACAGCCCAAGACTTCACCCCTCCACTTT	CASSPGQPKTSPLHF	TRBV19	TRBJ1-6	-	TRBD1
TGTGCCAGCAGCTTGCAGGGGGGCAAAAACACTGAAGCTTTCTTT	CASSLQGGKNTEAFF	TRBV7-3	TRBJ1-1	-	TRBD1